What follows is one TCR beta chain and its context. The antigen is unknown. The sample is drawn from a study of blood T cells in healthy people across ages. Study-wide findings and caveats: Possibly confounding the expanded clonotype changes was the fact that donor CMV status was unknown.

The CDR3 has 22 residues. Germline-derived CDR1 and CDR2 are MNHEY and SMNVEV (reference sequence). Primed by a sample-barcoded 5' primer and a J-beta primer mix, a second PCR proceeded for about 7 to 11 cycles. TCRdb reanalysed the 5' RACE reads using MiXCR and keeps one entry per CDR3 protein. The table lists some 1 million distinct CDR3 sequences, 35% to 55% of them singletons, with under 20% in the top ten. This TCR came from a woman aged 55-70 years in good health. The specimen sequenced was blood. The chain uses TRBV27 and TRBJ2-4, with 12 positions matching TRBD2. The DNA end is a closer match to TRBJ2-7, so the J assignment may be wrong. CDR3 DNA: TGTGCCAGCAGTTTTCGCGGGCGCGGACTAGCGGGACCGAGGGTCCCCAGGCACGAGCAGTACTTC. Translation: CASSFRGRGLAGPRVPRHEQYF.